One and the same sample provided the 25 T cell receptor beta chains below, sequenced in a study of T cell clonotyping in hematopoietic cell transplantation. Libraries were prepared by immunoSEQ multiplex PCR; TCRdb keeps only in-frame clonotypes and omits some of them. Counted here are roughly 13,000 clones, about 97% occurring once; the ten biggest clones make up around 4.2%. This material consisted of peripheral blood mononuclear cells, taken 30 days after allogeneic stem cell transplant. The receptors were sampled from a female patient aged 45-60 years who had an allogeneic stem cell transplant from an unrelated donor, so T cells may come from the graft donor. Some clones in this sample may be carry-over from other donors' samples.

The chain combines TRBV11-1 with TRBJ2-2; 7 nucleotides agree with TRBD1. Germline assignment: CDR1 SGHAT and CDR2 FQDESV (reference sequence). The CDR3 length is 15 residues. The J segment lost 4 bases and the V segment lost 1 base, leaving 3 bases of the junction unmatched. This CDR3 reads CASSLGGGTTGELFF. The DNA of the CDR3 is TGTGCCAGCAGCTTAGGAGGGGGCACCACCGGGGAGCTGTTTTTT.

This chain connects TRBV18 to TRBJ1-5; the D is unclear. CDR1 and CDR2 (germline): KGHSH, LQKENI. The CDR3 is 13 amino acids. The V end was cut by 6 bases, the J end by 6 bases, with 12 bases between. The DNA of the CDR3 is TGTGCCAGCTCGCCGGACGCGGGTCAGCCCCAGCATTTT. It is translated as CASSPDAGQPQHF.

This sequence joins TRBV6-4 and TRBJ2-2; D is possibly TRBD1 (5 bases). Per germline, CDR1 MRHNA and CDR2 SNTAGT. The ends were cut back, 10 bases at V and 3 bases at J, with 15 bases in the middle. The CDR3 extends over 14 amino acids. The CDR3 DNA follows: TGTGCCACCAAAAAGGACATTGACACCGGGGAGCTGTTTTTT. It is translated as CATKKDIDTGELFF.

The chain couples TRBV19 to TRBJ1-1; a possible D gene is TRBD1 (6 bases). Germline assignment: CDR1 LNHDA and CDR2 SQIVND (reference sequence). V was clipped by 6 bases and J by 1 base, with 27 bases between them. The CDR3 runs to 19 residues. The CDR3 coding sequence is TGTGCCAGTAGCAATAGAGGGGGGAGGGGCGGGAACGAGAACACTGAAGCTTTCTTT. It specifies CASSNRGGRGGNENTEAFF.

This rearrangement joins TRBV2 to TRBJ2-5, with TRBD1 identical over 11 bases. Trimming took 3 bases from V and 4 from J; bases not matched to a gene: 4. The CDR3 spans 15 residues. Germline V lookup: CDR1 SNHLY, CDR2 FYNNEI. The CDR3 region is CASSDGGTGGETQYF. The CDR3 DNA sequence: TGTGCCAGCAGTGATGGTGGGACAGGGGGAGAGACCCAGTACTTC.

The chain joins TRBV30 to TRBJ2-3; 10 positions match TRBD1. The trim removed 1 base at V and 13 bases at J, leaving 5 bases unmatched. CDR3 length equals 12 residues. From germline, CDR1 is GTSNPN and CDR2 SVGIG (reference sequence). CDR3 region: CAWSEAGQGKYF. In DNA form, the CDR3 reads TGTGCCTGGAGTGAGGCGGGACAGGGGAAGTATTTT.

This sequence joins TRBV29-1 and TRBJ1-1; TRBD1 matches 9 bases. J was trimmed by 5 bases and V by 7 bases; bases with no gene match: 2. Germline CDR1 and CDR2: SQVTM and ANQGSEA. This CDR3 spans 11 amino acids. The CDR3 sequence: CSADRGTEAFF. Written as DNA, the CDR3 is TGCAGCGCTGACAGGGGGACTGAAGCTTTCTTT.

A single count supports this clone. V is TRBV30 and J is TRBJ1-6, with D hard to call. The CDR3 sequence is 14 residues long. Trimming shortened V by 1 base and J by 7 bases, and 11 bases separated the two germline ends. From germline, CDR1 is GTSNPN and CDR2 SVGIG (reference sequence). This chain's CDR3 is CAWSDGLGNSPLHF. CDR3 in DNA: TGTGCCTGGAGTGATGGACTGGGGAATTCACCCCTCCACTTT.

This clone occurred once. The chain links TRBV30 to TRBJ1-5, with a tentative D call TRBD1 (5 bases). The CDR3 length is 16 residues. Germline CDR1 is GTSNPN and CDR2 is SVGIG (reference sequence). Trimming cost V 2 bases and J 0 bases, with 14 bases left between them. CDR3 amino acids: CAWSSGGVYSNQPQHF. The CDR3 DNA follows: TGTGCCTGGAGTTCAGGAGGGGTATATAGCAATCAGCCCCAGCATTTT.

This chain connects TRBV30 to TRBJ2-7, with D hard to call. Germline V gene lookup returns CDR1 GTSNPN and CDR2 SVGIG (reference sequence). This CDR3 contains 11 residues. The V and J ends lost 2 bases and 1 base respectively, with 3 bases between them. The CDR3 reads CAWSPSYEQYF. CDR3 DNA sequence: TGTGCCTGGAGTCCATCCTACGAGCAGTACTTC.

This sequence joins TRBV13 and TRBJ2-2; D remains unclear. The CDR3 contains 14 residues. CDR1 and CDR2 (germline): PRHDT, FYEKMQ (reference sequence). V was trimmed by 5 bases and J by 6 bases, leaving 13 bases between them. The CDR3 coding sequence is TGTGCCAGCAGCCGATCGATTTGGGCCGGGGAGCTGTTTTTT. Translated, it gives CASSRSIWAGELFF.

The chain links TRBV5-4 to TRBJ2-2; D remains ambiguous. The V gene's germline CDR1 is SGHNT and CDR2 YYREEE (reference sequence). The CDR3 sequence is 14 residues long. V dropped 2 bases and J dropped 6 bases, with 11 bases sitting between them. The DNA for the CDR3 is TGTGCCAGCAGCTTAGGGATACGGGCCGGGGAGCTGTTTTTT. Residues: CASSLGIRAGELFF. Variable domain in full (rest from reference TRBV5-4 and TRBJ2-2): ETGVTQSPTHLIKTRGQQVTLRCSSQSGHNTVSWYQQALGQGPQFIFQYYREEENGRGNFPPRFSGLQFPNYSSELNVNALELDDSALYLCASSLGIRAGELFFGEGSRLTVL.

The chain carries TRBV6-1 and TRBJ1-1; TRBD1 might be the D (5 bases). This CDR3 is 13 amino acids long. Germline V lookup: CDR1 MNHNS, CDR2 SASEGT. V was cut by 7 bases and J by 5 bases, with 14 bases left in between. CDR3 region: CASIVTEGTEAFF. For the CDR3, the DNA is TGTGCCAGCATAGTGACGGAGGGGACTGAAGCTTTCTTT.

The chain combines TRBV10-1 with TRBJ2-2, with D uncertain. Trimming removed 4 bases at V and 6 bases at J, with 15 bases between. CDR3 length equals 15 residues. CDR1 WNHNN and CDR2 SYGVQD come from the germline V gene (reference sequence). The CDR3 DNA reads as TGCGCCAGCAGTGGAAACACGGATAACCCCGGGGAGCTGTTTTTT. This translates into CASSGNTDNPGELFF.

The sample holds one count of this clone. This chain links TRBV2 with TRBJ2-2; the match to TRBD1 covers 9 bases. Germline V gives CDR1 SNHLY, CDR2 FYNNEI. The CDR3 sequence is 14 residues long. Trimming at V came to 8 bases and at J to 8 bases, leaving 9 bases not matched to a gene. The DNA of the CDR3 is TGTGCCAGCGTGACCACAGGGGGCATGGGGGAGCTGTTTTTT. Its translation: CASVTTGGMGELFF.

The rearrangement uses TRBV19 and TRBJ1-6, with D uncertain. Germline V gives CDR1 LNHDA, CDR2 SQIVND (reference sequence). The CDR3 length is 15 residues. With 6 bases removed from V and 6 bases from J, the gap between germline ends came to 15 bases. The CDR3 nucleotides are TGTGCCAGTAGGAAAGAGGGAACTATTAATTCACCCCTCCACTTT. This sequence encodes CASRKEGTINSPLHF.

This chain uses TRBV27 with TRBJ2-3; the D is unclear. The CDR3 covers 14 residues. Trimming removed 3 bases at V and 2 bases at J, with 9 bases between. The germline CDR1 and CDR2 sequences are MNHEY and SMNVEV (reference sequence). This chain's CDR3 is CASSFQLPTDTQYF. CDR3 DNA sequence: TGTGCCAGCAGTTTCCAGCTACCCACAGATACGCAGTATTTT.

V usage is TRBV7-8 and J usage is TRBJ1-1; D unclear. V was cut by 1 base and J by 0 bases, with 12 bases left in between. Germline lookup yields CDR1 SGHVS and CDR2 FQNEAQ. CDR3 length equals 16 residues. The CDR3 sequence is CASSLVWDNMNTEAFF. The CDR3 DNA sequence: TGTGCCAGCAGCTTAGTTTGGGATAACATGAACACTGAAGCTTTCTTT.

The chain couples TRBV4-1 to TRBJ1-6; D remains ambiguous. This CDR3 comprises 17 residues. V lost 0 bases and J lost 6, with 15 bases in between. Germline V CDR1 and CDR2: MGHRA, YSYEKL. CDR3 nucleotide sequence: TGCGCCAGCAGCCAAGAGGGTCTCCTCATTAGTAATTCACCCCTCCACTTT. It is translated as CASSQEGLLISNSPLHF.

CDR3 sequence (DNA): TGTGCCCAATTAAGGGGGGGCCGTAATGAAAAACTGTTTTTT. Translated: CAQLRGGRNEKLFF. The chain couples TRBV30 to TRBJ1-4; D possibly corresponds to TRBD1 (6 bases). From germline, CDR1 is GTSNPN and CDR2 SVGIG (reference sequence). CDR3 length: 14 amino acids. V was shortened by 8 bases and J by 4 bases, with 17 bases between the two germline ends.

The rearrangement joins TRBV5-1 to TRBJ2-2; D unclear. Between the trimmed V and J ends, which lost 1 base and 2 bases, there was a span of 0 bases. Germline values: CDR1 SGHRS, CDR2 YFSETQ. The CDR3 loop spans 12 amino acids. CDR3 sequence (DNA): TGCGCCAGCAGCTTGAACACCGGGGAGCTGTTTTTT. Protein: CASSLNTGELFF.

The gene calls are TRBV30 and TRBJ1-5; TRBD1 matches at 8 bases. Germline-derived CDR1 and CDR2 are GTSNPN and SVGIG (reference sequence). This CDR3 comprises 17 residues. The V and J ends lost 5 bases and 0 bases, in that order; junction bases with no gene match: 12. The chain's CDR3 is CAWDGKRTGNSNQPQHF. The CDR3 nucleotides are TGTGCCTGGGATGGGAAAAGGACAGGGAATAGCAATCAGCCCCAGCATTTT.

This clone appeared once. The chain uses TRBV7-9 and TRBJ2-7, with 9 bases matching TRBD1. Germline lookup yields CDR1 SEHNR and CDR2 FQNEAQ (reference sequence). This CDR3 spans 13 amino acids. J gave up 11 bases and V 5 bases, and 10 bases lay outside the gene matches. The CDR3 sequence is CASSPRDRAAKYF. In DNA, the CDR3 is TGTGCCAGCAGCCCCCGGGACAGGGCGGCGAAGTACTTC.

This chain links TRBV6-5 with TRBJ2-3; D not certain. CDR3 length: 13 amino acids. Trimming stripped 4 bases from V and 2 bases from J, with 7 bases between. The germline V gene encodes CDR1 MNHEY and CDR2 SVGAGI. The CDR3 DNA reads TGTGCCAGCAGTTCATTAGTCACAGATACGCAGTATTTT. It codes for CASSSLVTDTQYF.

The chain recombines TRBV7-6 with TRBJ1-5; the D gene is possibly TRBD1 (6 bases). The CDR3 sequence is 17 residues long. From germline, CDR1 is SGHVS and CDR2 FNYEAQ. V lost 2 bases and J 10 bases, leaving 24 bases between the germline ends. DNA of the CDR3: TGTGCCAGCAGCTTAAGGGACACCCCGTTTTTAATCAGCCCCCAGCATTTT. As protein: CASSLRDTPFLISPQHF.